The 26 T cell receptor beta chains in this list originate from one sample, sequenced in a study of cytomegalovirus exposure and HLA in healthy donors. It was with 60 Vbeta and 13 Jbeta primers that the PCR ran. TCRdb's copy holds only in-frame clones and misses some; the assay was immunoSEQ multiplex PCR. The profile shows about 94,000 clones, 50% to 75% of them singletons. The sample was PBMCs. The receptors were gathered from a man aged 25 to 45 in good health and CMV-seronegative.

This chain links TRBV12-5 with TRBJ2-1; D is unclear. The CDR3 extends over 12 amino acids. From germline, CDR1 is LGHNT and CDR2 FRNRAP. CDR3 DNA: TGTGCCTCCTCGGTGGCCTACAATGAGCAGTTCTTC. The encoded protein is CASSVAYNEQFF.

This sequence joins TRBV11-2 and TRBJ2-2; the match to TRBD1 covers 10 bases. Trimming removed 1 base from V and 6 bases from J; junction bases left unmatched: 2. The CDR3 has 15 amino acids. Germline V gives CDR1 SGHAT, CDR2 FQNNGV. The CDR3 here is CASSLGQGAAGELFF. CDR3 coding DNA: TGTGCCAGCAGCTTAGGACAGGGGGCAGCCGGGGAGCTGTTTTTT.

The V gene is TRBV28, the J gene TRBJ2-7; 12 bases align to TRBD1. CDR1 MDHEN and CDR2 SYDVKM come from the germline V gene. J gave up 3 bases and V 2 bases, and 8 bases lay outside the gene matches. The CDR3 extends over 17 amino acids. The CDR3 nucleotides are TGTGCCAGCAGTTTAACTGGGACAGGGGGCGGTAACTACGAGCAGTACTTC. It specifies CASSLTGTGGGNYEQYF.

The CDR3 here is CASSVVGLSQQETQYF. CDR3 coding DNA: TGTGCCAGCAGCGTAGTAGGACTAAGCCAGCAAGAGACCCAGTACTTC. V gene TRBV9 combines with J gene TRBJ2-5; D is possibly TRBD2 (6 bases). The ends were cut back, 0 bases at V and 2 bases at J, with 14 bases in the middle. CDR3 length equals 16 residues. CDR1 is SGDLS, CDR2 YYNGEE, per germline.

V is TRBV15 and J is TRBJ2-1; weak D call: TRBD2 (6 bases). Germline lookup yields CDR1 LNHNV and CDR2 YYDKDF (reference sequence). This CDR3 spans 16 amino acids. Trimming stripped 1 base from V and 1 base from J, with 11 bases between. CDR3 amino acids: CATSRVLALSYNEQFF. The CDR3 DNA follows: TGTGCCACCAGCAGAGTACTAGCCCTATCCTACAATGAGCAGTTCTTC.

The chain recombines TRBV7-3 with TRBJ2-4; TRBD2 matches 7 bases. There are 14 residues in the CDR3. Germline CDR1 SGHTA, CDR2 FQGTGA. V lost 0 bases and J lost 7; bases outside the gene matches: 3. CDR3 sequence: CASSLTGGGNIQYF. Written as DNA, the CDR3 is TGTGCCAGCAGCTTAACTGGGGGAGGGAACATTCAGTACTTC. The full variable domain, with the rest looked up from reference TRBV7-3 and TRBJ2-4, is GAGVSQTPSNKVTEKGKYVELRCDPISGHTALYWYRQSLGQGPEFLIYFQGTGAADDSGLPNDRFFAVRPEGSVSTLKIQRTERGDSAVYLCASSLTGGGNIQYFGAGTRLSVL.

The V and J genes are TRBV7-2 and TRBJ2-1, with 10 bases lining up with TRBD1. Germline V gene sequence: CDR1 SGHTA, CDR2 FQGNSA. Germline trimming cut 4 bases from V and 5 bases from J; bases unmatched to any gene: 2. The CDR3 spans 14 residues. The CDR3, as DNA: TGTGCCAGCAGCTCGGGACAGGGGAACAATGAGCAGTTCTTC. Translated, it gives CASSSGQGNNEQFF.

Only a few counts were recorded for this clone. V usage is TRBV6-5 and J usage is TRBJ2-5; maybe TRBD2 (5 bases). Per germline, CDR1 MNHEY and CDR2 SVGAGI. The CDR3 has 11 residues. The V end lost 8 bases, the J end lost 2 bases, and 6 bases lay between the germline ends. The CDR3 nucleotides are TGTGCCAGCCGGGGTCAAGAGACCCAGTACTTC. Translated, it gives CASRGQETQYF.

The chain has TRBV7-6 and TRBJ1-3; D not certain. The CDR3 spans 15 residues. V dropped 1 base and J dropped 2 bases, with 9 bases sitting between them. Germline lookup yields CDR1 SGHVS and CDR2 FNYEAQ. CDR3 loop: CASSLGGPAGNTIYF. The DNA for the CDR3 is TGTGCCAGCAGCTTAGGTGGTCCGGCTGGAAACACCATATATTTT.

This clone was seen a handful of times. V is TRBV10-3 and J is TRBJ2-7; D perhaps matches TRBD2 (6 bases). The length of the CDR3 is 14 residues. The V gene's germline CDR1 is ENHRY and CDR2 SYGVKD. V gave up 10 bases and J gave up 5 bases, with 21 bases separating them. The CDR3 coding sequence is TGTGCCAGCGGGGAATGGGAGAGAAGCCACGAGCAGTACTTC. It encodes CASGEWERSHEQYF.

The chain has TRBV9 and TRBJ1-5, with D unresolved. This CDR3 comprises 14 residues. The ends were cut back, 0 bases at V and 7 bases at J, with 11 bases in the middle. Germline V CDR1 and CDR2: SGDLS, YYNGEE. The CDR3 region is CASSVDGEVQPQHF. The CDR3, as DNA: TGTGCCAGCAGCGTAGACGGGGAGGTACAGCCCCAGCATTTT.

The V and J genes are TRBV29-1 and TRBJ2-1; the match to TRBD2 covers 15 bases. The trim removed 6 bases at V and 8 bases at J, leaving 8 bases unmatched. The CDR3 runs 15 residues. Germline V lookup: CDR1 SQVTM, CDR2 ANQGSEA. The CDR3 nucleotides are TGCAGCGTGGGGGGCGGACTAGCGGGAGGGGATGAGCAGTTCTTC. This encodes CSVGGGLAGGDEQFF.

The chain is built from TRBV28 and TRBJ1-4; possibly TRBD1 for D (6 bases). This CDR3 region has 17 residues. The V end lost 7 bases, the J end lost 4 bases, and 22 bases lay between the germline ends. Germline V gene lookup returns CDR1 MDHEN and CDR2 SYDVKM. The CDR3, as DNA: TGTGCCAGCACGACCATAGGGGGTGACTGGGGTAATGAAAAACTGTTTTTT. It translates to CASTTIGGDWGNEKLFF.

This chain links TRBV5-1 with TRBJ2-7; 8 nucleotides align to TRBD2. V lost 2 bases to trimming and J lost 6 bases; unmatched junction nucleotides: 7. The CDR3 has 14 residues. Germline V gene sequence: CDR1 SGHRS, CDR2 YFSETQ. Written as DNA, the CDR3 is TGCGCCAGCAGCTTCGGCGGGGGGTCGCTCGAGCAGTACTTC. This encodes CASSFGGGSLEQYF.

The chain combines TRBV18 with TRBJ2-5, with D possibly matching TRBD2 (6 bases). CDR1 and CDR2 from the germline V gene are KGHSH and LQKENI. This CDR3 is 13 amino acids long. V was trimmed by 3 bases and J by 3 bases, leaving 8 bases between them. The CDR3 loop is CASSPQREETQYF. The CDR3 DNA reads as TGTGCCAGCTCACCTCAGCGGGAAGAGACCCAGTACTTC.

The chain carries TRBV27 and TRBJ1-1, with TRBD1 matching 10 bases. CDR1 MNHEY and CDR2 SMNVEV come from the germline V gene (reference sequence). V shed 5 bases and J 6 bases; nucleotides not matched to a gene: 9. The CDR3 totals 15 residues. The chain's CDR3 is CASSNYRDRGAEAFF. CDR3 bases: TGTGCCAGCAGTAACTACCGGGACAGGGGTGCTGAAGCTTTCTTT.

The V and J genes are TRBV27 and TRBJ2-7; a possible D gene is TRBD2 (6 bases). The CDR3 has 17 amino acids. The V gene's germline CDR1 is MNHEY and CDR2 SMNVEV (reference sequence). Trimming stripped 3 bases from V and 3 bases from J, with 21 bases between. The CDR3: CASSFYSGGSSHYEQYF. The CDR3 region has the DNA TGTGCCAGCAGTTTCTATTCAGGAGGGAGTAGTCACTACGAGCAGTACTTC.

The CDR3 is CAISGLAGGTGDTQYF. The CDR3, as DNA: TGTGCCATCAGTGGACTGGCGGGGGGCACTGGGGATACGCAGTATTTT. The chain has TRBV10-3 and TRBJ2-3; 8 bases agree with TRBD2. V was clipped by 4 bases and J by 6 bases; unmatched bases: 12. CDR1 and CDR2 (germline): ENHRY, SYGVKD. This CDR3 comprises 16 residues.

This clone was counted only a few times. The CDR3 DNA reads as TGTGCCAGTAGTATGAGACTAGCGGGAGGGCCGTCGTACAATGAGCAGTTCTTC. It is translated as CASSMRLAGGPSYNEQFF. The V call is TRBV19, the J call TRBJ2-1, with 14 nucleotides matching TRBD2. Germline V gene lookup returns CDR1 LNHDA and CDR2 SQIVND (reference sequence). There are 18 residues in the CDR3. Losses at the gene ends were 3 bases for V and 4 bases for J; bases not matched to a gene: 8.

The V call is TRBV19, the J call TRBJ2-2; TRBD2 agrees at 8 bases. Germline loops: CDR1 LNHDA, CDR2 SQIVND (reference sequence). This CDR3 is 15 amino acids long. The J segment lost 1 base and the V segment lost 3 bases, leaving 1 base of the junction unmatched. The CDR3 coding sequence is TGTGCCAGTAGTATCGGGGGGGTGAACACCGGGGAGCTGTTTTTT. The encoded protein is CASSIGGVNTGELFF. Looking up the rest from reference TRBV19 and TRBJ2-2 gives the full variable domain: DGGITQSPKYLFRKEGQNVTLSCEQNLNHDAMYWYRQDPGQGLRLIYYSQIVNDFQKGDIAEGYSVSREKKESFPLTVTSAQKNPTAFYLCASSIGGVNTGELFFGEGSRLTVL.

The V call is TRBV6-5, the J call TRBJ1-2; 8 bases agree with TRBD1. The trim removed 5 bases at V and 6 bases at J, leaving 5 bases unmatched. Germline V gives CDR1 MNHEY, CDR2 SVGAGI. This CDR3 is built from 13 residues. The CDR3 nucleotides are TGTGCCAGCAGTCCGGACAGGGAAAATGGCTACACCTTC. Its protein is CASSPDRENGYTF.

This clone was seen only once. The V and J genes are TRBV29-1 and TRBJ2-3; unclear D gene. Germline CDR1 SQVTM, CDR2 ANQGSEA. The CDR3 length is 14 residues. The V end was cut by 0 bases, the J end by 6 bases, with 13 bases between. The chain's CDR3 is CSVEDWRLGDTQYF. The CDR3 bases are TGCAGCGTTGAAGATTGGCGCCTCGGGGATACGCAGTATTTT.

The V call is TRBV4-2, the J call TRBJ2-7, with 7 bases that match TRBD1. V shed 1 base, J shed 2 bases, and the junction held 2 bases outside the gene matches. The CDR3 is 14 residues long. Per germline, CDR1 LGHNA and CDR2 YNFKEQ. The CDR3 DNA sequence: TGTGCCAGCAGCCAAGCGACAGGGACCTACGAGCAGTACTTC. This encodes CASSQATGTYEQYF.

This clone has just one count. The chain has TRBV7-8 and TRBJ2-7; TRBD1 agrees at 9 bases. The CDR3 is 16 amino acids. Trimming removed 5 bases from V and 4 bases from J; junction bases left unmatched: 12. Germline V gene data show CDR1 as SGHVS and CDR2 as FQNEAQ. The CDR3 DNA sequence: TGTGCCAGCAGCCCTCGGACAGGGGCGACGGTTTACGAGCAGTACTTC. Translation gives CASSPRTGATVYEQYF.

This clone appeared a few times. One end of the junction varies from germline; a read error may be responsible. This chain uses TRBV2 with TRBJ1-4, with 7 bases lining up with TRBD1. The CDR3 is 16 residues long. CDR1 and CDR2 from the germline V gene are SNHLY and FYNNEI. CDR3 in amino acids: CASSERGTATNEKLFF. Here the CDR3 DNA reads TGTGCCAGCAGTGAAAGGGGGACAGCAACAAATGAAAAACTGTTTTTT.

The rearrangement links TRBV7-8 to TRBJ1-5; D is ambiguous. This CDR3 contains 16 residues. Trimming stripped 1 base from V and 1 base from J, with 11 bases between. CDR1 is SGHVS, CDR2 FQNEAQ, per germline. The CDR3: CASSLGLLQSNQPQHF. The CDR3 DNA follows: TGTGCCAGCAGCTTAGGTTTGTTACAGAGCAATCAGCCCCAGCATTTT.